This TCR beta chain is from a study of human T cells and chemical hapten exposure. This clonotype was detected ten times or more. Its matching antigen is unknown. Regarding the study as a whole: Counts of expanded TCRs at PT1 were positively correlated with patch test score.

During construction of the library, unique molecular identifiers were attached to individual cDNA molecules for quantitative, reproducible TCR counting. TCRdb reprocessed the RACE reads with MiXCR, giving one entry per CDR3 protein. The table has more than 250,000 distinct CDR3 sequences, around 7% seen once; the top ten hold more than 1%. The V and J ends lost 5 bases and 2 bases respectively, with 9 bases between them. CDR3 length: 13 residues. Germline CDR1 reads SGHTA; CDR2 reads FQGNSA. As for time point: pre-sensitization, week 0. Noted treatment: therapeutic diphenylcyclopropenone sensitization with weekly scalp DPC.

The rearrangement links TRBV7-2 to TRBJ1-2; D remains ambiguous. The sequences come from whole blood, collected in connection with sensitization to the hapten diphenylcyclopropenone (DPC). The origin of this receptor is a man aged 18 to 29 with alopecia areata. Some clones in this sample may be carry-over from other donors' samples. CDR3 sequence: CASSPQENYGYTF. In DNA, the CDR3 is TGTGCCAGCAGCCCACAAGAAAACTATGGCTACACCTTC.